The T cell receptor beta chain described here comes from a study of T cell responses to AZD1222 COVID-19 vaccine. CDR1 is LNHDA and CDR2 is SQIVND in the germline V gene (reference sequence). This CDR3 is built from 14 residues. The germline V and J ends were trimmed by 3 bases and 1 base, with 9 bases remaining between them. Profiling relied on immunoSEQ multiplex PCR, and the TCRdb table lists in-frame clones only, not all of them. The sample shows about 120,000 clones, around 90% of them seen only once. The receptor was isolated from an adult in good health. The rearrangement uses TRBV19 and TRBJ1-1; D unresolved. The material sequenced was peripheral blood, taken on day 0 of AZD1222 vaccination. The CDR3 spells CASSIRAKNTEAFF. As DNA, the CDR3 is TGTGCCAGTAGTATCCGGGCCAAGAACACTGAAGCTTTCTTT.